These 24 T cell receptor beta chains came from one sample sequenced in a study of T cells after yellow fever vaccination. Each CDR3 protein gets one entry after TCRdb re-called the 5' RACE reads with MiXCR. The table lists 300,000 to 350,000 distinct CDR3 sequences, around 4.4% of them singletons. Sequenced material: PBMCs, taken 15 days after the yellow fever booster vaccination. These receptors were obtained from a man younger than 35 who received the YFV17D yellow fever vaccine.

This clonotype was counted between two and nine times. This sequence joins TRBV5-4 and TRBJ2-1; a possible D gene is TRBD1 (6 bases). This CDR3 has 15 residues. The germline V and J ends were trimmed by 3 bases and 5 bases, with 15 bases remaining between them. Germline CDR1 SGHNT, CDR2 YYREEE (reference sequence). The CDR3 region is CASSSADSGHNEQFF. In DNA form, the CDR3 reads TGTGCCAGCAGCTCCGCGGACAGTGGCCACAATGAGCAGTTCTTC.

This clonotype appeared once. V and J are TRBV2 and TRBJ2-7; D remains unclear. Looked up from germline, CDR1 is SNHLY and CDR2 is FYNNEI. The CDR3 covers 14 residues. Deletions cut 7 bases from V and 3 bases from J, with 16 bases between. The CDR3 DNA reads TGTGCCAGCACCGCAGACATAAATTACTACGAGCAGTACGTC. It is translated as CASTADINYYEQYV.

This clonotype showed up many times. This chain joins TRBV6-5 and TRBJ1-2, with D possibly being TRBD1 (5 bases). V lost 0 bases and J lost 7, with 9 bases in between. From germline, CDR1 is MNHEY and CDR2 SVGAGI. This CDR3 has 13 amino acids. This chain's CDR3 is CASSYSGTRGYTF. The CDR3 region has the DNA TGTGCCAGCAGTTACTCAGGGACGCGTGGCTACACCTTC.

This clonotype was recorded many times. The chain recombines TRBV7-2 with TRBJ2-4; D gene ambiguous. V was cut by 5 bases and J by 3 bases, with 8 bases left in between. Germline lookup yields CDR1 SGHTA and CDR2 FQGNSA. The CDR3 is made up of 13 amino acids. In DNA form, the CDR3 reads TGTGCCAGCAGCCCCCCCGGCAAAAACATTCAGTACTTC. Amino acid sequence: CASSPPGKNIQYF.

This clonotype appeared many times. This chain joins TRBV6-5 and TRBJ1-5, with a tentative D call TRBD1 (6 bases). This CDR3 contains 13 residues. The germline V and J ends were trimmed by 8 bases and 1 base, with 9 bases remaining between them. The germline V gene has CDR1 MNHEY and CDR2 SVGAGI. CDR3 residues: CASAGASNQPQHF. DNA for the CDR3: TGTGCCAGCGCGGGGGCAAGCAATCAGCCCCAGCATTTT.

This clonotype was observed a handful of times. The chain has TRBV30 and TRBJ2-7, with TRBD1 matching over 9 bases. This CDR3 is 14 amino acids long. Losses at the gene ends were 0 bases for V and 5 bases for J; bases not matched to a gene: 5. CDR1 and CDR2 from the germline V gene are GTSNPN and SVGIG (reference sequence). The chain's CDR3 is CAWSVTGGFDEQYF. For the CDR3, the DNA is TGTGCCTGGAGTGTAACAGGGGGCTTCGACGAGCAGTACTTC. Filled out from reference TRBV30 and TRBJ2-7, the complete variable domain reads SQTIHQWPATLVQPVGSPLSLECTVEGTSNPNLYWYRQAAGRGLQLLFYSVGIGQISSEVPQNLSASRPQDRQFILSSKKLLLSDSGFYLCAWSVTGGFDEQYFGPGTRLTVT.

The table lists this clonotype with many counts. This rearrangement joins TRBV25-1 to TRBJ2-3, with TRBD2 matching over 7 bases. Germline-derived CDR1 and CDR2 are MGHDK and SYGVNS. The CDR3 contains 13 residues. V was clipped by 7 bases and J by 6 bases; unmatched bases: 7. The CDR3 loop is CASTGGFIDTQYF. CDR3 nucleotides: TGTGCCAGCACGGGGGGATTCATCGATACGCAGTATTTT. Together with reference TRBV25-1 and TRBJ2-3, the CDR3 gives the full variable domain: EADIYQTPRYLVIGTGKKITLECSQTMGHDKMYWYQQDPGMELHLIHYSYGVNSTEKGDLSSESTVSRIRTEHFPLTLESARPSHTSQYLCASTGGFIDTQYFGPGTRLTVL.

This clonotype showed up many times. V and J are TRBV20-1 and TRBJ2-5, with 11 bases identical to TRBD2. Germline V gene sequence: CDR1 DFQATT, CDR2 SNEGSKA (reference sequence). The CDR3 is 12 residues long. Losses at the gene ends were 7 bases for V and 5 bases for J; bases not matched to a gene: 3. The CDR3 DNA is TGCAGTGGACTAGCGGGGAGGGAGACCCAGTACTTC. As protein: CSGLAGRETQYF.

The chain links TRBV7-2 to TRBJ2-7; D is possibly TRBD1 or TRBD2 (6 bases each). Germline CDR1 is SGHTA and CDR2 is FQGNSA. Trimming cost V 5 bases and J 7 bases, with 18 bases left between them. The length of the CDR3 is 14 residues. CDR3 amino acids: CASSQGTSRGEQYV. The CDR3 coding sequence is TGTGCCAGCAGCCAGGGGACTTCCCGAGGTGAGCAGTACGTC.

This clonotype was observed a handful of times. The gene calls are TRBV6-2 or TRBV6-3 and TRBJ1-6; no clear D. CDR3 size: 14 residues. Trimming removed 6 bases at V and 6 bases at J, with 12 bases between. The germline gives CDR1 MNHEY, CDR2 SVGEGT. CDR3 DNA: TGTGCCAGCAGACGGGGTGCCAGTAATTCACCCCTCCACTTT. Translation: CASRRGASNSPLHF.

This rearrangement joins TRBV4-1 to TRBJ2-4; D might be TRBD2 (7 bases). Germline CDR1 MGHRA, CDR2 YSYEKL. V was shortened by 1 base and J by 0 bases, with 13 bases between the two germline ends. The CDR3 runs 17 residues. CDR3 sequence: CASSQVPGEGAKNIQYF. CDR3 bases: TGCGCCAGCAGCCAAGTACCAGGGGAGGGAGCCAAAAACATTCAGTACTTC.

This clonotype was counted between two and nine times. The CDR3 is CASSAGQVYEQYF. DNA for the CDR3: TGTGCCAGCAGTGCGGGACAGGTCTACGAGCAGTACTTC. The V gene is TRBV6-2 or TRBV6-3, the J gene TRBJ2-7; 8 bases align to TRBD1. Germline lookup yields CDR1 MNHEY and CDR2 SVGEGT. The CDR3 is 13 amino acids. J lost 3 bases, V lost 5 bases, and 3 bases had no gene match.

This clonotype was seen a handful of times. The chain carries TRBV20-1 and TRBJ2-5; 12 positions match TRBD1. V shed 1 base and J 5 bases; nucleotides not matched to a gene: 8. The CDR3 totals 16 residues. Germline-derived CDR1 and CDR2 are DFQATT and SNEGSKA (reference sequence). CDR3 amino acids: CSARAFGTGGMETQYF. The CDR3 DNA sequence: TGCAGTGCTAGAGCTTTCGGGACAGGGGGCATGGAGACCCAGTACTTC.

The rearrangement uses TRBV27 and TRBJ1-1, with D possibly TRBD1 on 5 matching bases. The CDR3 is made up of 17 amino acids. In germline, CDR1 is MNHEY, CDR2 SMNVEV (reference sequence). Trimming left V 3 bases short and J 1 base short, with 18 bases between. Here the CDR3 DNA reads TGTGCCAGCAGTTTCTATCAGGGTGGGGTTAAGAACACTGAAGCTTTCTTT. Encoded protein: CASSFYQGGVKNTEAFF.

This clonotype appeared a few times. The chain combines TRBV20-1 with TRBJ2-5; D remains unclear. V was clipped by 4 bases and J by 5 bases, with 14 bases between them. Germline CDR1 is DFQATT and CDR2 is SNEGSKA (reference sequence). This CDR3 region has 13 residues. The CDR3 nucleotides read TGCAGTGCTATCTCCGGGCCCGGGGAGACCCAGTACTTC. Translating gives CSAISGPGETQYF.

This sequence joins TRBV5-1 and TRBJ2-3, with D perhaps TRBD1 or TRBD2 (6 bases each). This CDR3 region has 14 residues. Germline-derived CDR1 and CDR2 are SGHRS and YFSETQ. The ends were cut back, 2 bases at V and 5 bases at J, with 12 bases in the middle. The CDR3 DNA follows: TGCGCCAGCAGCTTAGGGGGGCTCGGAGATACGCAGTATTTT. This codes for CASSLGGLGDTQYF.

The sample holds many counts of this clonotype. The V gene is TRBV28, the J gene TRBJ2-7, with 9 bases matching TRBD1. The CDR3 spans 13 residues. V lost 5 bases, J lost 4 bases, and 3 bases stayed unmatched. Germline loops: CDR1 MDHEN, CDR2 SYDVKM. The CDR3 coding sequence is TGTGCCAGCAGTATAGGACAGGGGTACGAGCAGTACGTC. Its protein product is CASSIGQGYEQYV.

Only a few counts were recorded for this clonotype. The V gene is TRBV6-1, the J gene TRBJ2-2; D gene unclear. The germline gives CDR1 MNHNS, CDR2 SASEGT. The V end was cut by 5 bases, the J end by 4 bases, with 11 bases between. CDR3 length: 14 amino acids. CDR3 region: CASSYQITTGELFF. The DNA of the CDR3 is TGTGCCAGCAGTTATCAAATCACCACCGGGGAGCTGTTTTTT.

This clonotype was detected a few times. The CDR3 loop is CASSIGLVGETQYF. CDR3 coding DNA: TGTGCCAGCAGCATAGGACTAGTCGGAGAGACCCAGTACTTC. The chain joins TRBV12-3 or TRBV12-4 to TRBJ2-5; 7 nucleotides agree with TRBD2. V lost 6 bases and J lost 4; bases outside the gene matches: 8. The CDR3 sequence is 14 residues long.

This clonotype was picked up a small number of times. The chain uses TRBV7-2 and TRBJ2-7; D remains unclear. Looked up from germline, CDR1 is SGHTA and CDR2 is FQGNSA. Trimming took 1 base from V and 3 from J, leaving 10 bases between them. CDR3 length: 14 amino acids. CDR3 bases: TGTGCCAGCAGCTTAGTATTAGCCGACTACGAGCAGTACGTC. This codes for CASSLVLADYEQYV.

V and J are TRBV9 and TRBJ1-3; D not resolved. CDR3 length: 15 amino acids. Germline V gene lookup returns CDR1 SGDLS and CDR2 YYNGEE. The V and J ends lost 0 bases and 4 bases respectively, with 11 bases between them. CDR3 nucleotide sequence: TGTGCCAGCAGCGTAGAGGCGGGTTCGGGAAACACCATATATTTT. This sequence encodes CASSVEAGSGNTIYF.

This clonotype turned up a few times. This chain joins TRBV25-1 and TRBJ1-2; D perhaps matches TRBD1 (6 bases). The CDR3 is 11 residues long. Deletions cut 4 bases from V and 7 bases from J, with 7 bases between. The V gene's germline CDR1 is MGHDK and CDR2 SYGVNS. CDR3 bases: TGTGCCAGCAGTGGGGGGGCTGGCTACACCTTC. Its protein product is CASSGGAGYTF.

This clonotype occurred many times. The genes are TRBV10-3 and TRBJ1-1, with no clear D. This CDR3 region has 15 residues. V dropped 0 bases and J dropped 0 bases, with 8 bases sitting between them. Germline CDR1 and CDR2: ENHRY and SYGVKD. DNA for the CDR3: TGTGCCATCAGTGAGTCGAGTTCCATGAACACTGAAGCTTTCTTT. Residues: CAISESSSMNTEAFF.

In this sample, this clonotype turned up a few times. This chain links TRBV2 with TRBJ1-1, with D perhaps matching TRBD1 (5 bases). From germline, CDR1 is SNHLY and CDR2 FYNNEI. Trimming removed 5 bases at V and 1 base at J, with 8 bases between. CDR3 size: 13 residues. CDR3 sequence: CASSWTQNTEAFF. CDR3 in DNA: TGTGCCAGCAGTTGGACACAGAACACTGAAGCTTTCTTT. Full variable domain (missing parts from reference TRBV2 and TRBJ1-1): EPEVTQTPSHQVTQMGQEVILRCVPISNHLYFYWYRQILGQKVEFLVSFYNNEISEKSEIFDDQFSVERPDGSNFTLKIRSTKLEDSAMYFCASSWTQNTEAFFGQGTRLTVV.